This passage covers 28 T cell receptor beta chains from one sample sequenced in a study of glioma-infiltrating T cells after dendritic cell vaccination. The sample's time point: after dendritic cell vaccination, including at tumor progression/relapse. The table came from immunoSEQ multiplex PCR; TCRdb's copy has only in-frame clones and leaves some out. The sample records roughly 60,000 clones, approximately 86% being singletons. The source was blood, collected after dendritic cell vaccination. The origin of the receptors is a human donor with glioblastoma.

This sequence joins TRBV7-2 and TRBJ1-4; 11 bases match TRBD1. This CDR3 spans 15 amino acids. Germline V gene sequence: CDR1 SGHTA, CDR2 FQGNSA. The junction had 4 bases not matched to a gene; V was cut back by 3 bases and J by 7 bases. The CDR3 reads CASSLEGQGGEKLFF. CDR3 sequence (DNA): TGTGCCAGCAGCTTGGAGGGACAGGGGGGTGAAAAACTGTTTTTT.

The chain combines TRBV28 with TRBJ2-3; 13 bases are shared with TRBD2. Germline V gene sequence: CDR1 MDHEN, CDR2 SYDVKM. The V segment lost 4 bases and the J segment 4 bases; nucleotides outside the gene matches: 8. The CDR3 sequence is 17 residues long. The CDR3 is CASSSGLAGAISDTQYF. The CDR3 coding sequence is TGTGCCAGCAGTTCCGGACTAGCGGGGGCTATTTCAGATACGCAGTATTTT.

The gene calls are TRBV7-2 and TRBJ1-2; 9 nucleotides agree with TRBD1. CDR1 SGHTA and CDR2 FQGNSA come from the germline V gene. The CDR3 runs 15 residues. Trimming at V came to 3 bases and at J to 6 bases, leaving 8 bases not matched to a gene. Here the CDR3 DNA reads TGTGCCAGCAGCTTCCCGGGACAGGGAACCCATGGCTACACCTTC. This encodes CASSFPGQGTHGYTF.

This clone was observed a handful of times. CDR3 sequence (DNA): TGTGCCAGCTCATTGCCAGGGGGCGGGCCTGGGGCCAACGTCCTGACTTTC. This sequence encodes CASSLPGGGPGANVLTF. J is TRBJ2-6 and V is TRBV18; 8 bases line up with TRBD1. The V and J ends lost 5 bases and 2 bases, in that order; junction bases with no gene match: 8. CDR3 length equals 17 residues. Per germline, CDR1 KGHSH and CDR2 LQKENI.

The chain employs TRBV4-2 and TRBJ2-7; D remains unclear. Germline V gene lookup returns CDR1 LGHNA and CDR2 YNFKEQ. V lost 2 bases and J 4 bases, leaving 15 bases between the germline ends. CDR3 length equals 15 residues. The CDR3 DNA reads TGTGCCAGCAGCCAAAGCCATCACGGGTCGTACGAGCAGTACTTC. Amino acids: CASSQSHHGSYEQYF.

This chain's CDR3 is CATRMDRDLNTIYF. The CDR3 DNA reads TGTGCCACCAGGATGGACAGGGACTTAAACACCATATATTTT. V gene TRBV15 combines with J gene TRBJ1-3, with 8 bases aligning to TRBD1. The CDR3 runs 14 residues. Unmatched junction bases numbered 7, after V lost 6 bases and J lost 6 bases. Germline V gene data show CDR1 as LNHNV and CDR2 as YYDKDF (reference sequence).

V and J are TRBV7-2 and TRBJ2-7; 7 positions match TRBD1. Trimming took 3 bases from V and 2 from J; bases not matched to a gene: 4. From germline, CDR1 is SGHTA and CDR2 FQGNSA. The CDR3 runs 14 residues. CDR3 nucleotide sequence: TGTGCCAGCAGCTTGACAGGGCTCCCCTACGAGCAGTACTTC. This encodes CASSLTGLPYEQYF.

In this sample, this clone turned up once. The V gene is TRBV10-3, the J gene TRBJ2-5; D is uncertain. Germline CDR1 reads ENHRY; CDR2 reads SYGVKD. CDR3 length: 12 amino acids. The V end lost 0 bases, the J end lost 4 bases, and 3 bases lay between the germline ends. The CDR3 reads CAISESAETQYF. DNA of the CDR3: TGTGCCATCAGTGAGTCGGCAGAGACCCAGTACTTC.

The genes are TRBV18 and TRBJ2-2; 11 nucleotides line up with TRBD1. This CDR3 has 17 amino acids. The V and J ends lost 0 bases and 6 bases, in that order; junction bases with no gene match: 6. The V gene's germline CDR1 is KGHSH and CDR2 LQKENI. CDR3 DNA sequence: TGTGCCAGCTCACCACCAGGACAGGGGGCGCTCCCCGGGGAGCTGTTTTTT. It is translated as CASSPPGQGALPGELFF. Full variable domain (rest looked up from reference TRBV18 and TRBJ2-2): NAGVMQNPRHLVRRRGQEARLRCSPMKGHSHVYWYRQLPEEGLKFMVYLQKENIIDESGMPKERFSAEFPKEGPSILRIQQVVRGDSAAYFCASSPPGQGALPGELFFGEGSRLTVL.

This clone was recorded once. This chain uses TRBV29-1 with TRBJ1-1; perhaps TRBD1 as D (5 bases). Germline CDR1 is SQVTM and CDR2 is ANQGSEA. V shed 4 bases and J shed 6 bases, with 18 bases lying between them. The CDR3 length is 14 residues. CDR3: CSVVGGASAAEAFF. As DNA, the CDR3 is TGCAGCGTTGTGGGAGGGGCGTCGGCCGCTGAAGCTTTCTTT.

V and J are TRBV10-2 and TRBJ2-3; D perhaps matches TRBD2 (6 bases). There are 11 residues in the CDR3. Trimming cost V 7 bases and J 4 bases, with 6 bases left between them. Germline CDR1 reads WSHSY; CDR2 reads SAAADI. CDR3 amino acids: CASTGADTQYF. DNA for the CDR3: TGCGCCAGCACGGGGGCAGATACGCAGTATTTT.

This clone was seen just once. V and J are TRBV5-1 and TRBJ2-1; a possible D gene is TRBD1 (6 bases). The CDR3 contains 15 residues. V shed 0 bases and J shed 5 bases, with 12 bases lying between them. Germline loops: CDR1 SGHRS, CDR2 YFSETQ. The CDR3 DNA is TGCGCCAGCAGCTTGGTGACAGGATCCAACAATGAGCAGTTCTTC. Translated, it gives CASSLVTGSNNEQFF.

J is TRBJ2-5 and V is TRBV29-1, with D perhaps TRBD1 (6 bases). V was cut by 5 bases and J by 0 bases, with 10 bases left in between. Germline CDR1 is SQVTM and CDR2 is ANQGSEA. CDR3 length: 13 residues. CDR3: CSVSGTNQETQYF. The CDR3 DNA is TGCAGCGTTTCCGGGACAAACCAAGAGACCCAGTACTTC.

The rearrangement joins TRBV5-6 to TRBJ1-2, with D tentatively TRBD1 (5 bases). The CDR3 consists of 15 residues. Looked up from germline, CDR1 is SGHDT and CDR2 is YYEEEE. Between the trimmed V and J ends, which lost 0 bases and 4 bases, there was a span of 13 bases. As DNA, the CDR3 is TGTGCCAGCAGCTTGGTAGGCAGGGTTGGCTATGGCTACACCTTC. Its translation is CASSLVGRVGYGYTF.

This chain joins TRBV6-1 and TRBJ2-4; 9 positions match TRBD1. The CDR3 has 15 residues. CDR1 and CDR2 from the germline V gene are MNHNS and SASEGT. The junction had 3 bases not matched to a gene; V was cut back by 5 bases and J by 1 base. CDR3 amino acids: CASSLTGGAKNIQYF. The CDR3 region has the DNA TGTGCCAGCAGTCTGACAGGGGGGGCCAAAAACATTCAGTACTTC.

This chain uses TRBV7-2 with TRBJ1-4; D gene unclear. The V gene's germline CDR1 is SGHTA and CDR2 FQGNSA. Trimming took 0 bases from V and 5 from J, leaving 10 bases between them. The CDR3 runs 15 residues. As DNA, the CDR3 is TGTGCCAGCAGCTTAGCGTACGGAGGGAATGAAAAACTGTTTTTT. Its translation is CASSLAYGGNEKLFF.

The CDR3 bases are TGTGCCTGGAGTGTACTCTGGTCCACGAACACTGAAGCTTTCTTT. As protein: CAWSVLWSTNTEAFF. The chain is built from TRBV30 and TRBJ1-1; D gene uncertain. This CDR3 comprises 15 residues. Trimming removed 0 bases at V and 1 base at J, with 12 bases between. CDR1 and CDR2 from the germline V gene are GTSNPN and SVGIG (reference sequence).

The chain links TRBV5-1 to TRBJ2-7; 7 nucleotides match TRBD2. V shed 6 bases, J shed 5 bases, and the junction held 14 bases outside the gene matches. Germline CDR1 is SGHRS and CDR2 is YFSETQ. This CDR3 is 15 amino acids long. The CDR3: CASTLGGTSLNEQYF. CDR3 in DNA: TGCGCCAGCACCCTCGGGGGGACTTCTCTGAACGAGCAGTACTTC. Supplemented by reference TRBV5-1 and TRBJ2-7, the full variable domain reads KAGVTQTPRYLIKTRGQQVTLSCSPISGHRSVSWYQQTPGQGLQFLFEYFSETQRNKGNFPGRFSGRQFSNSRSEMNVSTLELGDSALYLCASTLGGTSLNEQYFGPGTRLTVT.

This sequence joins TRBV7-8 and TRBJ1-1; D gene unclear. V was trimmed by 1 base and J by 10 bases, leaving 19 bases between them. This CDR3 comprises 15 residues. CDR1 and CDR2 from the germline V gene are SGHVS and FQNEAQ. DNA for the CDR3: TGTGCCAGCAGCTTAGTTTCCGTGGACTCCCGAGGAGCTTTCTTT. The encoded protein is CASSLVSVDSRGAFF.

The chain has TRBV11-2 and TRBJ1-5, with D uncertain. The V gene lost 2 bases and the J gene lost 4 bases, with 6 bases spanning the gap. CDR3 length: 13 residues. CDR1 is SGHAT, CDR2 FQNNGV, per germline. This chain's CDR3 is CASSLSRNQPQHF. CDR3 sequence (DNA): TGTGCCAGCAGCTTAAGTAGAAATCAGCCCCAGCATTTT.

This clone was detected a few times. The CDR3 DNA is TGTGCCAGTAGTATAGTCGGGGGATCGTATGGCTACACCTTC. It codes for CASSIVGGSYGYTF. The J gene is TRBJ1-2, the V gene TRBV19, with D tentatively TRBD1 (5 bases). Germline CDR1 and CDR2: LNHDA and SQIVND (reference sequence). V lost 1 base and J lost 5, with 11 bases in between. This CDR3 contains 14 residues. The full variable domain, with the rest looked up from reference TRBV19 and TRBJ1-2, is DGGITQSPKYLFRKEGQNVTLSCEQNLNHDAMYWYRQDPGQGLRLIYYSQIVNDFQKGDIAEGYSVSREKKESFPLTVTSAQKNPTAFYLCASSIVGGSYGYTFGSGTRLTVV.

The rearrangement joins TRBV11-3 to TRBJ1-1; D is undetermined. The length of the CDR3 is 14 residues. CDR1 and CDR2 (germline): SGHNT, YENEEA. V was trimmed by 0 bases and J by 4 bases, leaving 9 bases between them. The chain's CDR3 is CASSLDVGGTEAFF. The DNA for the CDR3 is TGTGCCAGCAGCTTAGATGTTGGAGGCACTGAAGCTTTCTTT.

This chain joins TRBV7-2 and TRBJ2-5, with TRBD1 as a possible D gene (5 bases). The CDR3 covers 18 residues. The germline V gene encodes CDR1 SGHTA and CDR2 FQGNSA. V lost 1 base and J 1 base, leaving 19 bases between the germline ends. This CDR3 is CASSLGLPQGVGQETQYF. The CDR3 DNA reads TGTGCCAGCAGCTTAGGCTTGCCGCAGGGTGTGGGCCAAGAGACCCAGTACTTC.

V usage is TRBV2 and J usage is TRBJ2-3; possible D gene TRBD1, 5 bases. This CDR3 region has 14 residues. Germline V gene sequence: CDR1 SNHLY, CDR2 FYNNEI. Trimming stripped 4 bases from V and 2 bases from J, with 10 bases between. CDR3 DNA: TGTGCCAGCAGTGCCCAGGGTACCACAGATACGCAGTATTTT. Translating gives CASSAQGTTDTQYF.

The chain is built from TRBV19 and TRBJ1-6, with a weak D call TRBD1 (5 bases). The germline V gene encodes CDR1 LNHDA and CDR2 SQIVND (reference sequence). Trimming removed 6 bases at V and 7 bases at J, with 13 bases between. The CDR3 spans 14 residues. CDR3 sequence reads: CASSRSGANSPLHF. CDR3 nucleotides: TGTGCCAGTAGCCGTAGCGGGGCAAATTCACCCCTCCACTTT.

This clone was detected a few times. The chain carries TRBV7-2 and TRBJ2-7; D perhaps matches TRBD2 (5 bases). This CDR3 spans 15 amino acids. Trimming took 4 bases from V and 2 from J, leaving 15 bases between them. CDR1 and CDR2 (germline): SGHTA, FQGNSA. CDR3 loop: CASSSGRGPPYEQYF. CDR3 DNA sequence: TGTGCCAGCAGCTCCGGACGGGGTCCCCCCTACGAGCAGTACTTC.

This rearrangement joins TRBV4-1 to TRBJ2-3; weak D call: TRBD2 (5 bases). With 2 bases removed from V and 0 bases from J, the gap between germline ends came to 15 bases. The length of the CDR3 is 17 residues. CDR1 is MGHRA, CDR2 YSYEKL, per germline. The CDR3 sequence: CASSQPRTGKSTDTQYF. CDR3 sequence (DNA): TGCGCCAGCAGCCAACCCAGGACTGGAAAGAGCACAGATACGCAGTATTTT.

The chain employs TRBV2 and TRBJ2-1, with D possibly being TRBD2 (5 bases). The CDR3 spans 17 residues. Trimming removed 4 bases at V and 6 bases at J, with 22 bases between. Per germline, CDR1 SNHLY and CDR2 FYNNEI. The CDR3 sequence: CASSALGSLASGNEQFF. CDR3 in DNA: TGTGCCAGCAGTGCATTGGGGTCGCTAGCCTCCGGCAATGAGCAGTTCTTC.